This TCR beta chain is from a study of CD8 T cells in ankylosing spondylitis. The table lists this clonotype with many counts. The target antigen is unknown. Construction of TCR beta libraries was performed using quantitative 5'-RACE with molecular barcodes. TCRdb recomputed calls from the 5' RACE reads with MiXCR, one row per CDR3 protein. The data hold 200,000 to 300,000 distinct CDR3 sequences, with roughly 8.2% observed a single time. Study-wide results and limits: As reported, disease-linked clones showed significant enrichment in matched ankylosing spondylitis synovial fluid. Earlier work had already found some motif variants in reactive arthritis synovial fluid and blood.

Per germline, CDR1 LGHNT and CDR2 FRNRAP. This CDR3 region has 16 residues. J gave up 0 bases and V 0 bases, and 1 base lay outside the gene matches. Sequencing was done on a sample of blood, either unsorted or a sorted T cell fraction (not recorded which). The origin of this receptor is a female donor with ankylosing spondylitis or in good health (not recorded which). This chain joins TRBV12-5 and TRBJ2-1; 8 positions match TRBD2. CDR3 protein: CASGLVSGSSYNEQFF. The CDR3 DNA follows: TGTGCTAGTGGTTTGGTAAGCGGGAGCTCCTACAATGAGCAGTTCTTC.